This TCR beta chain comes out of a study of T cells in Graves' hyperthyroidism and ophthalmopathy. The length of the CDR3 is 12 residues. Germline lookup yields CDR1 MDHEN and CDR2 SYDVKM. Trimming left V 8 bases short and J 6 bases short, with 13 bases between. This clonotype was observed a handful of times. What was amplified from RNA transcripts were TCR beta CDR3 regions. Researchers ran a first-round RT-PCR on the TCR CDR3 using the HTBI primer set. Via MiXCR, TCRdb re-called the multiplex PCR reads, giving one row per CDR3 protein. The data hold 490,000 or so distinct CDR3 sequences, with 20% to 25% observed a single time.

Sequences were obtained from blood. The chain has TRBV28 and TRBJ1-2, with D hard to call. The TCR was taken from a woman aged 70-85 years with Graves' ophthalmopathy. The CDR3 nucleotides read TGTGCCAGCTCGTGGACTATGGATGGCTACACCTTC. Residues: CASSWTMDGYTF.